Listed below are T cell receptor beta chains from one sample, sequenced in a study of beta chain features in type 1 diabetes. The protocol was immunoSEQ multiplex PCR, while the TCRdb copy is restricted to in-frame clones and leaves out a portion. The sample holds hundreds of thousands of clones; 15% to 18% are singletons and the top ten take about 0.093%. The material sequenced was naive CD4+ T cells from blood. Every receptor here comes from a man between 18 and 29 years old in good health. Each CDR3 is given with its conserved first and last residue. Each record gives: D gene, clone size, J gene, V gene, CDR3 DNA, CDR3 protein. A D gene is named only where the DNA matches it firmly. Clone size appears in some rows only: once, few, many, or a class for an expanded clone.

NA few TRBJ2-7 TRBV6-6 TGTGCCAGCAGGCCACAGGCTTCCGAGCAGTACTTC CASRPQASEQYF
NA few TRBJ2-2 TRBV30 TGTGCCTGGAAACACAGAAACACCGGGGAGCTGTTTTTT CAWKHRNTGELFF
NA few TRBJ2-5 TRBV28 TGTGCCGAGGGTGACCAAGAGACCCAGTACTTC CAEGDQETQYF
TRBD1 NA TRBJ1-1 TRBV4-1 TGCGCCAGCAGCCGAGCCCAGGGGGCGAACACTGAAGCTTTCTTT CASSRAQGANTEAFF
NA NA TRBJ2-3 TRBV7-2 TGTGCCAGCAGCCTATCGGACCCGGGGGCAGATACGCAGTATTTT CASSLSDPGADTQYF
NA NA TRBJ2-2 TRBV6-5 TGTGCCAGCAGTTCACAGACGGGGAACACCGGGGAGCTGTTTTTT CASSSQTGNTGELFF
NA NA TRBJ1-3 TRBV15 TGTGCCACCAGCCTGGGACACCGTATCTCTGGAAACACCATATATTTT CATSLGHRISGNTIYF
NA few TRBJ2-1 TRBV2 TGTGCCAGCAGTGAAAGCAGCGGTCACAATGAGCAGTTCTTC CASSESSGHNEQFF
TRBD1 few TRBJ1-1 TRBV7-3 TGTGCCAGCAGCCAGGACAGGGGTGGCACTGAAGCTTTCTTT CASSQDRGGTEAFF
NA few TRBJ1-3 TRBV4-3 TGCGCCAGCAGCCCGCCAGGGGAAAACACCATATATTTT CASSPPGENTIYF
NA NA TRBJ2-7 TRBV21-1 TGTGCCAGCAGCAAAGAGGGGGACAGGGGGACCTACGAGCAGTACTTC CASSKEGDRGTYEQYF
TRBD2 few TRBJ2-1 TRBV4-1 TGCGCCAGCAGGCTAGCGGGAGGCCCCAATGAGCAGTTCTTC CASRLAGGPNEQFF
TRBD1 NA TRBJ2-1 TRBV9 TGTGCCAGCAGCGCATCCGGGACAGGGGCCTACAATGAGCAGTTCTTC CASSASGTGAYNEQFF
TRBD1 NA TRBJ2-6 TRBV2 TGTGCCAGCATTGAGACAGGGTTTTGGATGACTGGGGCCAACGTCCTGACTTTC CASIETGFWMTGANVLTF
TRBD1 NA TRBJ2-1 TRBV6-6 TGTGCCAGCAGTGAGGGGGCGAGGTACAATGAGCAGTTCTTC CASSEGARYNEQFF
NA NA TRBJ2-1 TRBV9 TGTGCCAGCAGCGTAGCCCTGGACCAGTACAATGAGCAGTTCTTC CASSVALDQYNEQFF
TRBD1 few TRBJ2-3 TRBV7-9 TGTGCCAGCAGCCCTCTCCGGGACAGGGAGAGGGATACGCAGTATTTT CASSPLRDRERDTQYF
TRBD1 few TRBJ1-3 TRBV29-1 TGCAGCGCCAAGACAGGGTCTGGAAACACCATATATTTT CSAKTGSGNTIYF
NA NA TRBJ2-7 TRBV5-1 TGCGCCAGCAGCTTGGCGGCGTCAGGGGCCTACGAGCAGTACTTC CASSLAASGAYEQYF
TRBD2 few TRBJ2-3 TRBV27 TGTGCCAGCAGTTCCAGACTAGCGGGGGGGCAACGTACGCAGTATTTT CASSSRLAGGQRTQYF
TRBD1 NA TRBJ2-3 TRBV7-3 TGTGCCAGCAGCTTAGTCCGAGTTAAGGGGGCTAGCACAGATACGCAGTATTTT CASSLVRVKGASTDTQYF
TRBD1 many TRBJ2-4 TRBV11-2 TGTGCCAGCAGCTCCAACAGGGGCCGTGCCAAAAACATTCAGTACTTC CASSSNRGRAKNIQYF
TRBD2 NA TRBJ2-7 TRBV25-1 TGTGCCAGCAGTGCTCCTCTGGGGGGGAAAGGCTACGAGCAGTACTTC CASSAPLGGKGYEQYF
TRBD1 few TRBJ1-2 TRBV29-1 TGCAGCGTTGCGGCCGGGACAGGCCTGAACTATGGCTACACCTTC CSVAAGTGLNYGYTF
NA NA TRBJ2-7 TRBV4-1 TGCGCCAGCAGCCAAGGGGCGAAGGGGCGGCCTTCCTACGAGCAGTACTTC CASSQGAKGRPSYEQYF
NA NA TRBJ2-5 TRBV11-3 TGTGCCAGCAGCTTAGGCCTGGGGGGACAAGAGACCCAGTACTTC CASSLGLGGQETQYF
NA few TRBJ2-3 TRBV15 TGTGCCACCAGCAGAGATCTGAGGAGCGCAGATACGCAGTATTTT CATSRDLRSADTQYF
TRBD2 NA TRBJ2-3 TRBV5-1 TGCGCCAGCAGCTTGGCCCGGGAGGCCGCGCAGTATTTT CASSLAREAAQYF
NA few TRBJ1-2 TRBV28 TGTGCCAGCAGTTTAACACCAGCGAACTATGGCTACACCTTC CASSLTPANYGYTF
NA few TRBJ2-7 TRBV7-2 TGTGCCAGCAGCTTACTAGGACTGAGCAGCCTCTACGAGCAGTACTTC CASSLLGLSSLYEQYF
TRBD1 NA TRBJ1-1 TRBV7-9 TGTGCCAGCAGCTTAGACAGGGGGCAGGGTGAAGCTTTCTTT CASSLDRGQGEAFF
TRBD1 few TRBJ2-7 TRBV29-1 TGCAGCGTTGAAGGGACAGGGTTCAGCGAGCAGTACTTC CSVEGTGFSEQYF
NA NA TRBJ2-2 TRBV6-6 TGTGCCAGCAGTTACTTCCGCACTCGGTCATTCGGGGAGCTGTTTTTT CASSYFRTRSFGELFF
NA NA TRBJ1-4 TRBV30 TGTGCCTGGAGTGTCCCCGGGGGAACAACTAATGAAAAACTGTTTTTT CAWSVPGGTTNEKLFF
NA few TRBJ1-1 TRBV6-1 TGTGCCAGCAGTGTCAGACTGGGGGCTTTCTTT CASSVRLGAFF
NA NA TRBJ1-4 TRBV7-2 TGTGCCAGCAGCTTAGGCGGGAGGCAAAATGAAAAACTGTTTTTT CASSLGGRQNEKLFF
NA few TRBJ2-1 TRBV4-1 TGCGCCAGCAGCCATGGGATGATTAATAAACTTTACAATGAGCAGTTCTTC CASSHGMINKLYNEQFF
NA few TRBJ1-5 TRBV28 TGTGCCAGCAGTTTATGGGGGGTGAGCAATCAGCCCCAGCATTTT CASSLWGVSNQPQHF
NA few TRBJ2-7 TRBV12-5 TGTGCTAGTGGTTTGGACGCAGCGTTGGGTGCGCTGGCGTACGAGCAGTACTTC CASGLDAALGALAYEQYF
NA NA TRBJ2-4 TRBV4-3 TGCGCCAGCAGCCCCCAGGGACATGGGACCAAAAACATTCAGTACTTC CASSPQGHGTKNIQYF
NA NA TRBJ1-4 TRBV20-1 TGCAGTGCTCAGGGGTTTGAAAAACTGTTTTTT CSAQGFEKLFF
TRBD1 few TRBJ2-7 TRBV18 TGTGCCAGCTCACCACTTCCGGACAGGACCTACGAGCAGTACTTC CASSPLPDRTYEQYF
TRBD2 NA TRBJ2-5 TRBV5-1 TGCGCCAGCAGCCCCCGGTGGACTAGCGGGAGGATAGCTGAGACCCAGTACTTC CASSPRWTSGRIAETQYF
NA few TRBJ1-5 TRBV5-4 TGTGCCAGCAGCGAAGGAACGGGGGGGCGCGGTCAGCCCCAGCATTTT CASSEGTGGRGQPQHF
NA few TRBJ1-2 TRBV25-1 TGTGCCAGCAGTACCTCCGGCGTTAGGCGATTCAACTATGGCTACACCTTC CASSTSGVRRFNYGYTF
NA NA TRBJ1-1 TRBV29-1 TGCAGCGTTGATAGGGGTGACACTGAAGCTTTCTTT CSVDRGDTEAFF
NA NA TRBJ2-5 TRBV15 TGTGCCACCAGTGTCATCCCGGGGCGCCAAGAGACCCAGTACTTC CATSVIPGRQETQYF
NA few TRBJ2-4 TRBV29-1 TGCAGCGTTGAAGGTGGGGATCGGGCCAAAAACATTCAGTACTTC CSVEGGDRAKNIQYF
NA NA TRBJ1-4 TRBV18 TGTGCCAGCTCACCACAGAGAGAAGAAAAACTGTTTTTT CASSPQREEKLFF
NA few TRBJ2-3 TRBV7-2 TGTGCCAGCAGCTTAGCGCTGGGGACAGATACGCAGTATTTT CASSLALGTDTQYF
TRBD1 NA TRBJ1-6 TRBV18 TGTGCCAGCTCACCCAATCTGGGACAGGGATACTCACCCCTCCACTTT CASSPNLGQGYSPLHF
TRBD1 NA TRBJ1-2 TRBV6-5 TGTGCCATCAGGCCCGGGACAGGCGACTATGGCTACACCTTC CAIRPGTGDYGYTF